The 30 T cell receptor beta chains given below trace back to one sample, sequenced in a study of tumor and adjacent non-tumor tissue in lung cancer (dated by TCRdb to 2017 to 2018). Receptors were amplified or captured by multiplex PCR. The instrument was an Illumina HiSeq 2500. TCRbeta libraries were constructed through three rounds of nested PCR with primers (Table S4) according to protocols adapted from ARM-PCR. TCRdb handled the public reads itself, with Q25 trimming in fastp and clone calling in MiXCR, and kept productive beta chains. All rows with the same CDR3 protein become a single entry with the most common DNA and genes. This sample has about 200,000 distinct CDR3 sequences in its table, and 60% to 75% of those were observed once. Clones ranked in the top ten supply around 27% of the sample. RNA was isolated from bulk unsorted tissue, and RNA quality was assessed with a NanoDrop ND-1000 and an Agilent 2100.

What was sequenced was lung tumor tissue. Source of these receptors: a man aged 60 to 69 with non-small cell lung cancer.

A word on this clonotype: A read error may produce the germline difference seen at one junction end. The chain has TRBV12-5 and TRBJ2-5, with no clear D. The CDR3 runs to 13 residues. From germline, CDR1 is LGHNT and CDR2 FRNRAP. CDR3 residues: CVSGLIQGETQYF. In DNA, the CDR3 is TGTGTTAGTGGTTTGATTCAAGGGGAGACCCAGTACTTC.

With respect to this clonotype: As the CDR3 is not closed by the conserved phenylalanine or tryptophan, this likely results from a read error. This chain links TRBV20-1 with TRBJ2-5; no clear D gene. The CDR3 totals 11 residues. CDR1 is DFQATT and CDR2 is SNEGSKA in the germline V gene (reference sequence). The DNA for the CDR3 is TGCGGTGCTACCGGCCAACAGACCCAGTACTTA. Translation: CGATGQQTQYL.

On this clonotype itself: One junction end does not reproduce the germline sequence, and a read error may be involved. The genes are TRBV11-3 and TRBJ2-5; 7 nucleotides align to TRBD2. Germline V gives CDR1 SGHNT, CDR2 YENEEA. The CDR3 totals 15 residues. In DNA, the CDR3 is TGTACCAGCAGCTTAGCGGGTGGGGAGGTGGAGACCCGGTACTTC. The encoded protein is CTSSLAGGEVETRYF.

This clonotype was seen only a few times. The CDR3 DNA reads TGTGCCAGCAGCTTGAGGTCTACCGGGACAGGGACGGAGACCCAGTACTTC. The encoded protein is CASSLRSTGTGTETQYF. The chain has TRBV5-6 and TRBJ2-5, with 9 bases lining up with TRBD1. CDR3 size: 17 residues. Trimming cost V 1 base and J 5 bases; bases outside gene matches: 12. Germline V gene lookup returns CDR1 SGHDT and CDR2 YYEEEE.

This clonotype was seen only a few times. In DNA form, the CDR3 reads TGCAGCGTCGTCACTAAGATCGGGGGGACAGGGTACAATGAGCAGTTCTTC. This translates into CSVVTKIGGTGYNEQFF. The chain couples TRBV29-1 to TRBJ2-1, with 9 positions matching TRBD1. This CDR3 contains 17 residues. V was pared by 6 bases and J by 4 bases, with 16 bases of the junction left unmatched. The V gene's germline CDR1 is SQVTM and CDR2 ANQGSEA.

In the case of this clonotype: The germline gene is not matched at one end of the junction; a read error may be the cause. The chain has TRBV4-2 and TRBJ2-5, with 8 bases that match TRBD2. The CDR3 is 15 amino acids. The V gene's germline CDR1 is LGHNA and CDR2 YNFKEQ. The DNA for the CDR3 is TGTGCCAGCAACCAAGGAAGCGGGAGTGCGGAGACCCAGTACTTC. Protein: CASNQGSGSAETQYF.

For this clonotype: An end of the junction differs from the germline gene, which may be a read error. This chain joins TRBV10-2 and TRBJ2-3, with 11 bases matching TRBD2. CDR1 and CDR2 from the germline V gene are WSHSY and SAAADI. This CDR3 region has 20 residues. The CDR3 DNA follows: TGCGCCAGCAGTGCCAGCCTAGCGGGAGGCTCTGGGGCTAGCACAGATACGCCGTATTTT. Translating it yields CASSASLAGGSGASTDTPYF.

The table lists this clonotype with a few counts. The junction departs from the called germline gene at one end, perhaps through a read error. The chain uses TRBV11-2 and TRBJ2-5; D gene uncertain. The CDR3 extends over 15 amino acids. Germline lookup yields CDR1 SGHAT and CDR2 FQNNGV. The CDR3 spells CASSPHQDGRETQYF. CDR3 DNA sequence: TGTGCCAGCAGCCCCCACCAGGATGGGCGTGAGACTCAGTACTTC.

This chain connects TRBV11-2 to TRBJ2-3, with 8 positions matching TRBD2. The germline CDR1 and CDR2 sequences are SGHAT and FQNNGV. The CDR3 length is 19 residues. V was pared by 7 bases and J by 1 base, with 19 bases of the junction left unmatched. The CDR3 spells CASIDSGSRGTRGTDTQYF. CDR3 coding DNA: TGTGCCAGCATCGACAGCGGGAGTAGGGGCACTAGGGGCACAGATACGCAGTATTTT.

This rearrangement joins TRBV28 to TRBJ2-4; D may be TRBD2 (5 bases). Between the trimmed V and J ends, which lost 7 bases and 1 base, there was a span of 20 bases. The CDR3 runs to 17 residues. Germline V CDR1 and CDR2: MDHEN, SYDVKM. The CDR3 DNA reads TGTGCCAGCAACCACCGGGGATCTGATCTGGCCAAAAACATTCAGTACTTC. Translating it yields CASNHRGSDLAKNIQYF.

The CDR3 nucleotides read TGCGCCAGCAGCCAAGATCTGGTTAGCGAGGGGATCGAGCAGTACTTC. Translated: CASSQDLVSEGIEQYF. The chain joins TRBV4-1 to TRBJ2-7; D is tentatively TRBD1 or TRBD2 (5 bases each). Germline V gives CDR1 MGHRA, CDR2 YSYEKL. Trimming took off 0 bases at V and 6 bases at J, with 18 bases between the two ends. The CDR3 totals 16 residues.

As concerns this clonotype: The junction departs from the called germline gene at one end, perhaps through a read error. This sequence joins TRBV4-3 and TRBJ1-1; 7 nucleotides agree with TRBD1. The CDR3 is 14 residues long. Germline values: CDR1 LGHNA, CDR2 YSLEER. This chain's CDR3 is CDSSRDRVNTEAFF. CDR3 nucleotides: TGCGACAGCAGCCGAGACAGGGTGAACACTGAAGCTTTCTTT.

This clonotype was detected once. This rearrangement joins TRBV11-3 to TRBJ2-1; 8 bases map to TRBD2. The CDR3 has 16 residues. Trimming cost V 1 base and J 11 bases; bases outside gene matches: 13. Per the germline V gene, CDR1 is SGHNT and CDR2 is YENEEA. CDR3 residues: CASSLVGISGTKKQFF. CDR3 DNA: TGTGCCAGCAGCTTAGTTGGGATTAGCGGGACGAAGAAGCAGTTCTTC.

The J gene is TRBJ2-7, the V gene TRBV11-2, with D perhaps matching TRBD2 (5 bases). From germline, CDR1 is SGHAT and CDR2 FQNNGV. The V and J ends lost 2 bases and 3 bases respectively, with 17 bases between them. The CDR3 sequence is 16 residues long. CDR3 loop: CASSLIFPSMNYEQYF. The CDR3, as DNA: TGTGCCAGCAGCTTAATCTTTCCTAGCATGAACTACGAGCAGTACTTC. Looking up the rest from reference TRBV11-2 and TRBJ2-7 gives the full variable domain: EAGVAQSPRYKIIEKRQSVAFWCNPISGHATLYWYQQILGQGPKLLIQFQNNGVVDDSQLPKDRFSAERLKGVDSTLKIQPAKLEDSAVYLCASSLIFPSMNYEQYFGPGTRLTVT.

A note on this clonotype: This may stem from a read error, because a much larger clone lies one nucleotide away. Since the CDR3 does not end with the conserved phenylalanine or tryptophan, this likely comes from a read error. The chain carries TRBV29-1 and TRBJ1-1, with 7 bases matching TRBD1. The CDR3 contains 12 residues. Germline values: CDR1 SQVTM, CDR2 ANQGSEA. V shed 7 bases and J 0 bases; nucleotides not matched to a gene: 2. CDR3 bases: TGCAGCGGGACAGGTCTGAACACTGAAGCTTTCCTT. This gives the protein CSGTGLNTEAFL.

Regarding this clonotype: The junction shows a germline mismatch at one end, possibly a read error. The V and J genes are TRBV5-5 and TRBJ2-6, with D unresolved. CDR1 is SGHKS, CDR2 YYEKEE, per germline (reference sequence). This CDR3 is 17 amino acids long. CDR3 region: CASSLARNRAGGNALTF. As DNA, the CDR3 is TGTGCCAGCAGTTTGGCCCGGAATAGGGCCGGTGGCAACGCCCTGACTTTC.

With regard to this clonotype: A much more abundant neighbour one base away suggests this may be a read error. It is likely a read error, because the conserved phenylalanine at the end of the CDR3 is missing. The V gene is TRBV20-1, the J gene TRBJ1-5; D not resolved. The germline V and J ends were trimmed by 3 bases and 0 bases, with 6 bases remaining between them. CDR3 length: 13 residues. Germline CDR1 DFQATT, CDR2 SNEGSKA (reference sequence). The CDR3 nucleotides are TGCAGTGCTAGGCGAGGTAGCAATCAGCCCCAGCATCTT. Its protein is CSARRGSNQPQHL.

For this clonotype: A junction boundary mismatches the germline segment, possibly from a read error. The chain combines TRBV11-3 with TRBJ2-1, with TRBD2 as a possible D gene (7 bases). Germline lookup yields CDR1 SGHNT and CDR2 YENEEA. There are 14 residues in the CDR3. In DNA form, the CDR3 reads TGTGCCAACAGCTTAGGGGGGGGATACAATGAGCACTTCTTC. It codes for CANSLGGGYNEHFF.

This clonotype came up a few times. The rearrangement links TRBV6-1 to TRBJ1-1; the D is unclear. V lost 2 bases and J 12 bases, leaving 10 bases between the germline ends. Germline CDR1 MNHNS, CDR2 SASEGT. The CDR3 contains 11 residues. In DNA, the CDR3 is TGTGCCAGCAGTGAATCCCCGGTTACTTTCTTT. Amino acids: CASSESPVTFF.

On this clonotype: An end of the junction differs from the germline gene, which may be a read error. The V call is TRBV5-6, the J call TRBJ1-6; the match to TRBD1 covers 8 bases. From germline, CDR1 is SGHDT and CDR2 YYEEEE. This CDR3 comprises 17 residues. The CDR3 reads CASSPDRGGRYNSLLHF. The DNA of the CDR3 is TGTGCCAGCAGCCCTGACAGGGGAGGAAGATATAATTCACTCCTCCACTTT.

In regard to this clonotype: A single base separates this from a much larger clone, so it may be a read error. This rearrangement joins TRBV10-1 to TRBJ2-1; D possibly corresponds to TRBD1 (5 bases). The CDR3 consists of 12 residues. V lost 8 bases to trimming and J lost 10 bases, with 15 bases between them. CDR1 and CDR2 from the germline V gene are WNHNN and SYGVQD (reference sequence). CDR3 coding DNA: TGCGCCAGCGCCGAGACAGCCGGGGAGCAGTTCTTC. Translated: CASAETAGEQFF.

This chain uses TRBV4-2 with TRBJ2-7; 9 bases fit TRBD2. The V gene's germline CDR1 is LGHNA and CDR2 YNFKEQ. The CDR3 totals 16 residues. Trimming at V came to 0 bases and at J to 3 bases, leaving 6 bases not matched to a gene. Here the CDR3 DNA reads TGTGCCAGCAGCCAAGACGAAGGGACTAGCAGCTACGAGCAGTACTTC. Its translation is CASSQDEGTSSYEQYF.

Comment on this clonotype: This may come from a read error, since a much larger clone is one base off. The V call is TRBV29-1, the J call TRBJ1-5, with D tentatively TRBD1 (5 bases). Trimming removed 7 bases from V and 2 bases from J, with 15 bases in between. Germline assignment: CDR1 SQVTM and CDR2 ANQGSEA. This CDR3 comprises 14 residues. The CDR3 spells CSGVRLGGNQPQHF. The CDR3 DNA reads TGCAGCGGTGTCCGATTGGGGGGCAATCAGCCCCAGCATTTT.

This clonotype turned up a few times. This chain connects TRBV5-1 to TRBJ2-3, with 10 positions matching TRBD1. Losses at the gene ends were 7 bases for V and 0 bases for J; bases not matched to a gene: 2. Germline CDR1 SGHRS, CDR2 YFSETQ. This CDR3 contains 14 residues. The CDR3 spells CASRQGASTDTQYF. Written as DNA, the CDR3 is TGCGCCAGCCGACAGGGGGCTAGCACAGATACGCAGTATTTT.

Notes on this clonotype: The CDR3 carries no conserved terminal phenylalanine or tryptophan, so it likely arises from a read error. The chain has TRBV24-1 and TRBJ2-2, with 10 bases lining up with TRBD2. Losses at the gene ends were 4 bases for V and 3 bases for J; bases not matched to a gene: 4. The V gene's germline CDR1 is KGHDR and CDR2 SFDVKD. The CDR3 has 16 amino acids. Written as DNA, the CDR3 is TGTGCCACCAGTGACCTAGCGGGGGCCTACACCGGGGAGCTGTTTCTT. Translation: CATSDLAGAYTGELFL.

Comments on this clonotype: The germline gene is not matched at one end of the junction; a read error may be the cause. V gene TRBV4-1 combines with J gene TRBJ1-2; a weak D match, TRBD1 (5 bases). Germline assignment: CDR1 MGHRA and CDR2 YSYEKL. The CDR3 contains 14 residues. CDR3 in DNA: TGCACCAGCATCCAAGATCCCGGGGGAGGTGGCTACACCTTC. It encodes CTSIQDPGGGGYTF.

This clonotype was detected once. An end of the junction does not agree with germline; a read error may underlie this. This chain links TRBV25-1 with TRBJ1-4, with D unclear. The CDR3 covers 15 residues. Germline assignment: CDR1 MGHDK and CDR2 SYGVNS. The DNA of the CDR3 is TGTGCCAGCAGTCCCTCGGGGAACTACAATGAAAAACTGTCTTTT. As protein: CASSPSGNYNEKLSF.

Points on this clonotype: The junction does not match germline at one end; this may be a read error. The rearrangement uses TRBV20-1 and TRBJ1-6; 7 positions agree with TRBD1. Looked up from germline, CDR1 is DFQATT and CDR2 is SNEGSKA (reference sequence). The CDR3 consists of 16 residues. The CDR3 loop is CSVREGYTGANSPLHF. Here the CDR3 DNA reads TGCAGTGTTAGAGAGGGGTATACAGGGGCCAATTCACCCCTCCACTTT.

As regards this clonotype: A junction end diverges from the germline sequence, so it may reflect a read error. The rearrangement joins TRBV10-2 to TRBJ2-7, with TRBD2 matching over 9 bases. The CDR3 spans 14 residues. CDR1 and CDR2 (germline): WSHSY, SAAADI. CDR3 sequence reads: CACSVIAGDSEQYF. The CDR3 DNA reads TGCGCCTGCAGTGTCATAGCGGGAGATTCCGAGCAGTACTTC.

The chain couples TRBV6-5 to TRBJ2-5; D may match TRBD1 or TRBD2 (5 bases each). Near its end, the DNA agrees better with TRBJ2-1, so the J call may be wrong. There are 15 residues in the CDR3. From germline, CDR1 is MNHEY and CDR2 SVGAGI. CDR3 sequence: CASSYSVGGFETQFF. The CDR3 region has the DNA TGTGCCAGCAGTTACTCTGTTGGGGGTTTTGAGACCCAGTTCTTC.